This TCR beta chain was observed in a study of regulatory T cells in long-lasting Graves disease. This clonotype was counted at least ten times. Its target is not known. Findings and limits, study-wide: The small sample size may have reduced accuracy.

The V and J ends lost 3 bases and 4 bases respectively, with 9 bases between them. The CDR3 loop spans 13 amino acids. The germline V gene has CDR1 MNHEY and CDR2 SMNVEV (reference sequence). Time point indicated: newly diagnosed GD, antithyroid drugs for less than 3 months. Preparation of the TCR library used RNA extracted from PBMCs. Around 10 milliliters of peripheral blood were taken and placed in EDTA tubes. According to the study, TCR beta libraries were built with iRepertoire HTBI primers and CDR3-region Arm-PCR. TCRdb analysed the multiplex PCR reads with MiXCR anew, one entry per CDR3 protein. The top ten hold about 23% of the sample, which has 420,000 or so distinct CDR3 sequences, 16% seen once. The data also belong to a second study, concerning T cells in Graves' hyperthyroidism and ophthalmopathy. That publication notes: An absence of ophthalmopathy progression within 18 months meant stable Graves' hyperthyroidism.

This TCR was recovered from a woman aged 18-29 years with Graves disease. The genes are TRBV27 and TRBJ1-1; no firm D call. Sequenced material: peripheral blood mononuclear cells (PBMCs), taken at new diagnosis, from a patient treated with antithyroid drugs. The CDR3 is CASSLGHGTEAFF. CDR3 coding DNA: TGTGCCAGCAGTTTGGGTCATGGCACTGAAGCTTTCTTT.